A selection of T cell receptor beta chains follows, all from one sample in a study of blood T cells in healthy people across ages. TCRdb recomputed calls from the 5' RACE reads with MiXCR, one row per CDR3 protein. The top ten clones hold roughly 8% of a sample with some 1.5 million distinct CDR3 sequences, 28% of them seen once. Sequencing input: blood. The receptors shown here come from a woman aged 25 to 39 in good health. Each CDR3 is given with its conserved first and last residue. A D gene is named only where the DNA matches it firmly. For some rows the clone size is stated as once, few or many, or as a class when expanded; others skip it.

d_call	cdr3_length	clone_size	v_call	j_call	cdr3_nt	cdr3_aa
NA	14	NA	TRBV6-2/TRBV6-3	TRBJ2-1	TGTGCCAGTAGGACCGGTAGCGGACACAATGAGCAGTTCTTC	CASRTGSGHNEQFF
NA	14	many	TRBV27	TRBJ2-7	TGTGCCAGCAGTCCCAATGGGCATACCTACGAGCAGTACTTC	CASSPNGHTYEQYF
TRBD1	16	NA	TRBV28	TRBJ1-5	TGTGCCAGCAAGTCCCTAGAGACAGGGTTCAATCAGCCCCAGCATTTT	CASKSLETGFNQPQHF
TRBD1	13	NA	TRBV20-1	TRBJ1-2	TGCAGTGCCCGAGACGGACAGGTCAGTGGCTACACCTTC	CSARDGQVSGYTF
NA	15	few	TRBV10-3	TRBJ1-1	TGTGCCATCAGTGAGGATACGGGTCCGGACACTGAAGCTTTCTTT	CAISEDTGPDTEAFF
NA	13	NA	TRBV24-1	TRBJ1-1	TGTGCCACCTATCTCCAGACCGGCACTGAAGCTTTCTTT	CATYLQTGTEAFF
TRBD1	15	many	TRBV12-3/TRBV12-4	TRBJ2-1	TGTGCCAGCAGCTCAGGGGGCGATTGGCACATCGAGCAGTTCTTC	CASSSGGDWHIEQFF
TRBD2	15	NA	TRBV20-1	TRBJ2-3	TGCAGTACACCAGGGACTAGCGGGGGGCAAGATACGCAGTATTTT	CSTPGTSGGQDTQYF
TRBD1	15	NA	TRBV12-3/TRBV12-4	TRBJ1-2	TGTGCCAGCAGTCCGATGACAGGGGCTGGCTATGGCTACACCTTC	CASSPMTGAGYGYTF
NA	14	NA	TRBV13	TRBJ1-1	TGTGCCAGCAGCTCTCGACAGAAGAACACTGAAGCTTTCTTT	CASSSRQKNTEAFF
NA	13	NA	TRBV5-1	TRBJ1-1	TGCGCCAGCAGTCCGACAGTGACCACTGAAGCTTTCTTT	CASSPTVTTEAFF
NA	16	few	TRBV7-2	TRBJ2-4	TGTGCCAGCAGCTTAGTCCCGAATCAAGCCAAAAACATTCAGTACTTC	CASSLVPNQAKNIQYF
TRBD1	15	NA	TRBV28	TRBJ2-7	TGTGCCAGCAATCCCTCCGGGACAGGGACCTACGAGCAGTACTTC	CASNPSGTGTYEQYF
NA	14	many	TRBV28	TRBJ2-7	TGTGCCAGCTCACAGCCCTCCCCCTCCTACGAGCAGTACTTC	CASSQPSPSYEQYF
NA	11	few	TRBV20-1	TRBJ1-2	TGCAGTGCTCCCTTTTGGCCCGGCTACACCTTC	CSAPFWPGYTF
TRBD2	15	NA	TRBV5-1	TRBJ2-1	TGCGCCAGCAGCCATGGGACTAGCGGTCACAATGAGCAGTTCTTC	CASSHGTSGHNEQFF
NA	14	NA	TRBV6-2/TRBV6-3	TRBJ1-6	TGTGCCAGCAGGAGAGACGGGAATAATTCACCCCTCCACTTT	CASRRDGNNSPLHF
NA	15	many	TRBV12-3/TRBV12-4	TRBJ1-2	TGTGCCAGCAGACCACAGCCTGAAGCTAACTATGGCTACACCTTC	CASRPQPEANYGYTF
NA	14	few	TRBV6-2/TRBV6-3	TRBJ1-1	TGTGCCAGCAGACGGGGTGTGGTGAACACTGAAGCTTTCTTT	CASRRGVVNTEAFF
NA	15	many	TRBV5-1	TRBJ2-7	TGCGCCAGCAGCTTGCTAGCCGACAGCTCCTACGAGCAGTACTTC	CASSLLADSSYEQYF
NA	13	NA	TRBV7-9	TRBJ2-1	TGTGCCAGCAGCTTAAAACAGTCCAATGAGCAGTTCTTC	CASSLKQSNEQFF
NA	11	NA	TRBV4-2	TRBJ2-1	TGTGTCAGCAGCCAATCGTATGAGCAGTTCTTC	CVSSQSYEQFF
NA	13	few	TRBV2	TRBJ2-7	TGTGCCAGCGCCTTCGGACAGTCCTACGAGCAGTACTTC	CASAFGQSYEQYF
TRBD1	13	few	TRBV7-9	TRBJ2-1	TGTGCCAGCGTTATAGGGGGCGGCCGAGAGCAGTTCTTC	CASVIGGGREQFF
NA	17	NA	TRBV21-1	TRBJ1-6	TGTGCCAGCAGCAAAGGGCTCCGGGACATACAAAATTCACCCCTCCACTTT	CASSKGLRDIQNSPLHF
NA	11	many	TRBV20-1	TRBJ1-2	TGCAGTGCTGGGGAGGGACGGAGCTACACCTTC	CSAGEGRSYTF
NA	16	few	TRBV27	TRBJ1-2	TGTGCCAGCAGTTTTATAGGGCGCGGGGGTAACTATGGCTACACCTTC	CASSFIGRGGNYGYTF
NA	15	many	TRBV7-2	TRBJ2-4	TGTGCCAGCAGCTACCCGAGTGGTGCCAAAAACATTCAGTACTTC	CASSYPSGAKNIQYF
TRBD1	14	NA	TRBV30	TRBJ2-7	TGTGCCTGGCGGTGGACAGGGGGAACGGGTGAGCAGTACTTC	CAWRWTGGTGEQYF
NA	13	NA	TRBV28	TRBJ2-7	TGTGCCAGCAGTATAGGACAGAACTACGAGCAGTACTTC	CASSIGQNYEQYF
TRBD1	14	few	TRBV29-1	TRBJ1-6	TGCAGCGTAAGCGGACAGGGCTGGAATTCACCCCTCCACTTT	CSVSGQGWNSPLHF
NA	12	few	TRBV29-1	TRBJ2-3	TGCAGCGTTGAGGAAGGGGAAGATACGCAGTATTTT	CSVEEGEDTQYF
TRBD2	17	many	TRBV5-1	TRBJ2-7	TGCGCCAGCAGCCCCAGACTAGCGGGGGGGGTTAACTACGAGCAGTACTTC	CASSPRLAGGVNYEQYF
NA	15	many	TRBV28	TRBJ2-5	TGTGCCAGCAGTGTAAGACTAGTACTTATAGAGACCCAGTACTTC	CASSVRLVLIETQYF
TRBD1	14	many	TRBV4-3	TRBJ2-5	TGCACCAGCAGCCACAGGGGGCGGGTGGAGACCCAGTACTTC	CTSSHRGRVETQYF
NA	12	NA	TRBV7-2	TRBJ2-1	TGTGCCAGCTTTTCCCCGGGGATAGAGCAGTTCTTC	CASFSPGIEQFF
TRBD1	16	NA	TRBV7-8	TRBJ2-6	TGTGCCAGCACGACAGGGACCCTCTCTGGGGCCAACGTCCTGACTTTC	CASTTGTLSGANVLTF
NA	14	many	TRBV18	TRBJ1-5	TGTGCCAGCTCACCCTCTGATAGCAATCAGCCCCAGCATTTT	CASSPSDSNQPQHF
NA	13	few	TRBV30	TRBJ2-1	TGTGCCTGGAGTAAGGTTAGAAGCAATGAGCAGTTCTTC	CAWSKVRSNEQFF
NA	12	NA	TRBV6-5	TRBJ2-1	TGTGCCAGCAGTCGACCCTTACAAGGGCAGTTCTTC	CASSRPLQGQFF
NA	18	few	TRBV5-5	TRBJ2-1	TGTGCCAGCAGCTCCAGAGGATCGGGACACCTCCGTTTGGATGAGCAGTTCTTC	CASSSRGSGHLRLDEQFF
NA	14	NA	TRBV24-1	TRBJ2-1	TGTTCCACCAGTGATTCAGGGACCGCGAAGACCCAGTTCTTC	CSTSDSGTAKTQFF
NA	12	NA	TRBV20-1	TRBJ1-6	TGCAGTGCCAGACAGTCTGATTCACCCCTCCACTTT	CSARQSDSPLHF
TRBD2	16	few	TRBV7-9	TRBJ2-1	TGTGCCAGCAGCGGGACTAGCGGGGGTGTATACAATGAGCAGTTCTTC	CASSGTSGGVYNEQFF
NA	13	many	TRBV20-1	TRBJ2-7	TGCAGTGCTACAGGGTTTAACACCTACGAGCAGTACTTC	CSATGFNTYEQYF
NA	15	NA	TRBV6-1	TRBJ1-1	TGTGCCAGCAGGGACAGTGAGGGGTGGAACACTGAAGCTTTCTTT	CASRDSEGWNTEAFF
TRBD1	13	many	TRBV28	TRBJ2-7	TGTGCCACCCGCCGACAGGGTTCCTACGAGCAGTACTTC	CATRRQGSYEQYF
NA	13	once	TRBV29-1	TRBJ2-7	TGCAGCGTTGGAGAAGGGCTCCCAAGCGAGCAGTACTTC	CSVGEGLPSEQYF